Below are 21 T cell receptor beta chains sequenced from a single sample in a study of metastatic and nonmetastatic thyroid tumors (dated by TCRdb to the early 2020s). Before undergoing thyroid surgery, none of the patients had been given any kind of treatment. The method behind the library was PCR. The sequencing machine was an Illumina HiSeq 4000. TCRdb itself trimmed the public reads at Q25 with fastp, ran MiXCR and retained productive beta chains. The sample table holds around 1,700 clones, of which about 11% were seen once. The ten largest clones add up to 40% to 45% of the sample. The sample comprised tumor tissue. The receptor set was obtained from a female donor with papillary thyroid cancer or a benign thyroid nodule (not recorded which). Some clones in this sample may be carry-over from other donors' samples.

This clone was observed a few times. The gene calls are TRBV6-1 and TRBJ1-5, with 7 bases aligning to TRBD1. J lost 2 bases, V lost 7 bases, and 8 bases had no gene match. Germline lookup yields CDR1 MNHNS and CDR2 SASEGT. The CDR3 totals 15 residues. The CDR3 DNA follows: TGTGCCAGCACCCAGGGGGGACCTGGCAATCAGCCCCAGCATTTT. This codes for CASTQGGPGNQPQHF.

In its sample, this clone is medium-sized. A much larger clone differs by one base, so this may be a read error. The same CDR3 also results from other DNA sequences found in this sample. The chain couples TRBV28 to TRBJ2-5, with 7 bases fitting TRBD1. Germline V lookup: CDR1 MDHEN, CDR2 SYDVKM. V shed 5 bases and J 3 bases; nucleotides not matched to a gene: 15. The CDR3 runs 17 residues. The CDR3 here is CASSPRDSRPGKETQYF. In DNA, the CDR3 is TGTGCCAGCAGTCCCCGGGACAGTCGCCCAGGAAAAGAGACCCAGTACTTC.

This clone qualifies as medium-sized. The V call is TRBV5-1, the J call TRBJ1-2; D not resolved. The V end was cut by 6 bases, the J end by 4 bases, with 16 bases between. CDR1 SGHRS and CDR2 YFSETQ come from the germline V gene. This CDR3 is 14 amino acids long. This chain's CDR3 is CASTLNRATYGYTF. The CDR3 DNA is TGCGCCAGCACTCTAAACCGGGCTACCTATGGCTACACCTTC.

This clone appeared many times. This chain links TRBV4-1 with TRBJ1-5, with D perhaps matching TRBD1 (5 bases). The V and J ends lost 0 bases and 5 bases respectively, with 11 bases between them. Germline V lookup: CDR1 MGHRA, CDR2 YSYEKL. The CDR3 extends over 15 amino acids. The CDR3 nucleotides are TGCGCCAGCAGCCAAGAGGTGGGGGAGTATCAGCCCCAGCATTTT. Translated: CASSQEVGEYQPQHF.

V gene TRBV12-3 or TRBV12-4 combines with J gene TRBJ2-2; D call uncertain. The CDR3 totals 13 residues. The V and J ends lost 2 bases and 5 bases respectively, with 6 bases between them. Here the CDR3 reads CASSLKRTGELFF. The CDR3 coding sequence is TGTGCCAGCAGTTTAAAGAGGACCGGGGAGCTGTTTTTT.

This clone has only a few counts. The chain has TRBV19 and TRBJ2-2; perhaps TRBD2 as D (6 bases). Germline values: CDR1 LNHDA, CDR2 SQIVND (reference sequence). CDR3 size: 14 residues. V was clipped by 5 bases and J by 5 bases, with 12 bases between them. The CDR3 DNA reads as TGTGCCAGTAGTTACGGGGGTTTTACCGGGGAGCTGTTTTTT. Translated, it gives CASSYGGFTGELFF.

This clone was detected ten times or more. The chain joins TRBV7-6 to TRBJ2-2, with no clear D. This CDR3 has 14 amino acids. V was pared by 1 base and J by 6 bases, with 9 bases between. Germline CDR1 is SGHVS and CDR2 is FNYEAQ. The CDR3, as DNA: TGTGCCAGCAGCTTAGAATTCGGCTCCGGGGAGCTGTTTTTT. This codes for CASSLEFGSGELFF.

This clone is labeled as medium-sized. V is TRBV4-1 and J is TRBJ1-5; TRBD1 matches at 10 bases. Germline loops: CDR1 MGHRA, CDR2 YSYEKL. CDR3 length equals 14 residues. V dropped 5 bases and J dropped 7; count of bases not matched to a gene: 5. The CDR3, as DNA: TGCGCCAGCAGCTCCGGACAGGGGGGACAGCCCCAGCATTTT. Residues: CASSSGQGGQPQHF.

This clone is deemed medium-sized (0.01 to 0.1%). This rearrangement joins TRBV28 to TRBJ2-5, with D possibly being TRBD2 (6 bases). The CDR3 runs to 15 residues. Germline lookup yields CDR1 MDHEN and CDR2 SYDVKM. The ends were cut back, 5 bases at V and 5 bases at J, with 18 bases in the middle. The CDR3 loop is CASSPGDTGGETQYF. The CDR3 DNA sequence: TGTGCCAGCAGTCCGGGAGATACCGGCGGGGAGACCCAGTACTTC.

The table lists this clone with many counts. The chain couples TRBV18 to TRBJ2-7, with unresolved D. CDR3 length: 14 residues. Germline CDR1 KGHSH, CDR2 LQKENI. V was cut by 3 bases and J by 3 bases, with 12 bases left in between. The CDR3 is CASSPGTDLYEQYF. CDR3 nucleotides: TGTGCCAGCTCACCGGGTACGGACCTCTACGAGCAGTACTTC.

This clone was counted at least ten times. The rearrangement links TRBV7-8 to TRBJ2-1; maybe TRBD2 (6 bases). This CDR3 is built from 16 residues. The germline CDR1 and CDR2 sequences are SGHVS and FQNEAQ. Trimming removed 5 bases at V and 2 bases at J, with 16 bases between. This CDR3 reads CASSPLTSFTYNEQFF. The CDR3 DNA follows: TGTGCCAGCAGCCCCTTAACTAGCTTCACCTACAATGAGCAGTTCTTC.

By proportion, this clone is medium-sized. The chain employs TRBV19 and TRBJ2-1, with 15 bases identical to TRBD2. Losses at the gene ends were 10 bases for V and 0 bases for J; bases not matched to a gene: 4. The CDR3 spans 16 residues. Germline V lookup: CDR1 LNHDA, CDR2 SQIVND (reference sequence). The CDR3, as DNA: TGTGCCACGGGACTAGCGGGGGGACTCTCCTACAATGAGCAGTTCTTC. It yields the protein CATGLAGGLSYNEQFF.

In its sample, this clone ranks as large (0.1 to 1%). This chain links TRBV6-1 with TRBJ1-5; no clear D gene. CDR1 is MNHNS, CDR2 SASEGT, per germline. This CDR3 region has 15 residues. V was pared by 8 bases and J by 6 bases, with 20 bases between. CDR3 region: CASQGVLGIGQPQHF. The CDR3, as DNA: TGTGCCAGCCAAGGAGTTTTAGGGATAGGTCAGCCCCAGCATTTT.

This clone is judged medium-sized. The chain carries TRBV7-9 and TRBJ2-5; possibly TRBD2 for D (5 bases). Germline CDR1 and CDR2: SEHNR and FQNEAQ (reference sequence). Trimming removed 5 bases at V and 5 bases at J, with 9 bases between. This CDR3 comprises 12 residues. The DNA for the CDR3 is TGTGCCAGCAGCCAGGAGGAGGAGACCCAGTACTTC. Translated, it gives CASSQEEETQYF.

This clone has a count of ten or more. V usage is TRBV20-1 and J usage is TRBJ2-3; maybe TRBD2 (7 bases). Looked up from germline, CDR1 is DFQATT and CDR2 is SNEGSKA (reference sequence). Trimming took off 6 bases at V and 6 bases at J, with 31 bases between the two ends. CDR3 length: 18 amino acids. The CDR3 loop reads CSARRTPTGGGAADTQYF. DNA of the CDR3: TGCAGTGCCCGGAGGACCCCCACTGGGGGGGGGGCCGCGGATACGCAGTATTTT.

This clone is medium-sized by share. The genes are TRBV27 and TRBJ1-5, with D unresolved. The V and J ends lost 5 bases and 0 bases respectively, with 11 bases between them. CDR3 size: 15 residues. Germline V gives CDR1 MNHEY, CDR2 SMNVEV (reference sequence). CDR3 nucleotides: TGTGCCAGCAGTCCGACCAGAGGTAGCAATCAGCCCCAGCATTTT. Translating it yields CASSPTRGSNQPQHF.

This clone ranks as medium-sized (0.01 to 0.1%). CDR3 nucleotides: TGTGCCACCCAGACTAGCGGGAGGGGTGAGCAGTTCTTC. This sequence encodes CATQTSGRGEQFF. The V call is TRBV24-1, the J call TRBJ2-1; TRBD2 matches at 14 bases. The CDR3 spans 13 residues. Looked up from germline, CDR1 is KGHDR and CDR2 is SFDVKD. With 9 bases clipped from V and 9 bases from J, the junction kept 3 bases outside the gene matches.

This clone was picked up many times. A read error may be the cause here, since a much bigger clone is one base away. This chain connects TRBV7-6 to TRBJ2-2; possible D gene TRBD2, 5 bases. CDR1 is SGHVS and CDR2 is FNYEAQ in the germline V gene. This CDR3 spans 15 amino acids. Trimming removed 6 bases from V and 7 bases from J, with 18 bases in between. CDR3 bases: TGTGCCAGCAGTCACGGGAATAGCTTGCTCGGGGAGCTGTTTTTT. Its translation: CASSHGNSLLGELFF. Full variable domain (outside the CDR3, taken from reference TRBV7-6 and TRBJ2-2): GAGVSQSPRYKVTKRGQDVALRCDPISGHVSLYWYRQALGQGPEFLTYFNYEAQQDKSGLPNDRFSAERPEGSISTLTIQRTEQRDSAMYRCASSHGNSLLGELFFGEGSRLTVL.

This clone qualifies as medium-sized. V gene TRBV28 combines with J gene TRBJ2-5; TRBD1 matches 12 bases. Germline V gene data show CDR1 as MDHEN and CDR2 as SYDVKM. The CDR3 is 15 amino acids. With V trimmed by 7 bases and J by 5 bases, 8 bases remained unmatched. The CDR3 DNA follows: TGTGCCAGCACTCTACCGGGACAGGGGGCCGAGACCCAGTACTTC. Translated: CASTLPGQGAETQYF.

Sample share makes this clone large. The V gene is TRBV27, the J gene TRBJ1-2; 7 positions match TRBD1. The germline V gene encodes CDR1 MNHEY and CDR2 SMNVEV (reference sequence). CDR3 length: 15 amino acids. V dropped 8 bases and J dropped 4; count of bases not matched to a gene: 13. The CDR3 reads CASGGKQGIIYGYTF. The CDR3 DNA is TGTGCCAGCGGGGGAAAACAGGGGATTATCTATGGCTACACCTTC.

This clone is categorized as medium-sized. The chain couples TRBV20-1 to TRBJ2-2; weak D call: TRBD2 (6 bases). Per germline, CDR1 DFQATT and CDR2 SNEGSKA (reference sequence). Deletions cut 0 bases from V and 1 base from J, with 12 bases between. The CDR3 runs to 16 residues. The DNA of the CDR3 is TGCAGTGCTAGAGATTTCGGCGGGAAGAACACCGGGGAGCTGTTTTTT. Translation gives CSARDFGGKNTGELFF.